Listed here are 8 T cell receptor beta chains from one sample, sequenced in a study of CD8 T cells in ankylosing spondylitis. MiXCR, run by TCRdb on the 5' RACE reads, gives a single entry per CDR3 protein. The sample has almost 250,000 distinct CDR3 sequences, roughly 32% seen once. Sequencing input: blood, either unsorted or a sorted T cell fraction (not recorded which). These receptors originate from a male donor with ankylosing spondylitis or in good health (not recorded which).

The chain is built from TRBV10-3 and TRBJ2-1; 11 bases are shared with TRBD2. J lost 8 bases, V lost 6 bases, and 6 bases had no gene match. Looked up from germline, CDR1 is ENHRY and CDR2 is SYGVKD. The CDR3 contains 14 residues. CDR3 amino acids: CAISLAGGPHEQFF. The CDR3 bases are TGTGCCATCAGCTTAGCGGGGGGGCCACATGAGCAGTTCTTC.

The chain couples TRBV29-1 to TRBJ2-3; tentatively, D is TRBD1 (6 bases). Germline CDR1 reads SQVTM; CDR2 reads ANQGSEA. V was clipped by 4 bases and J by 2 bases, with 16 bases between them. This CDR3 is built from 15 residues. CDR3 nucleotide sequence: TGCAGCGTTGGGCAGGGGTATGCGGACACAGATACGCAGTATTTT. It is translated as CSVGQGYADTDTQYF.

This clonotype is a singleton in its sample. The CDR3 DNA is TGTGCCATCAGTGACTCTTCTTGGGGATCCAATGAGCAGTTCTTC. It yields the protein CAISDSSWGSNEQFF. The rearrangement joins TRBV10-3 to TRBJ2-1; the D is unclear. The germline CDR1 and CDR2 sequences are ENHRY and SYGVKD. This CDR3 contains 15 residues. Trimming shortened V by 3 bases and J by 6 bases, and 15 bases separated the two germline ends.

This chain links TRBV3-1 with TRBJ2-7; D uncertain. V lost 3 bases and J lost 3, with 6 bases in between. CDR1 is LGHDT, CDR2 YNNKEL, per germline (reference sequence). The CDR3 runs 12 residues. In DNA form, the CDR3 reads TGTGCCAGCAGCCAGGGCCACTACGAGCAGTACTTC. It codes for CASSQGHYEQYF.

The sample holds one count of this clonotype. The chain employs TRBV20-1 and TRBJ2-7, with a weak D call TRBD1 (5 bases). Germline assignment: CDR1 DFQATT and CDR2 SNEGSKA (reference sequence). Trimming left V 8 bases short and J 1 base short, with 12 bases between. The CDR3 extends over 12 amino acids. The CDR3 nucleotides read TGCAGTTCGGACAAGGGGTCCTACGAGCAGTACTTC. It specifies CSSDKGSYEQYF.

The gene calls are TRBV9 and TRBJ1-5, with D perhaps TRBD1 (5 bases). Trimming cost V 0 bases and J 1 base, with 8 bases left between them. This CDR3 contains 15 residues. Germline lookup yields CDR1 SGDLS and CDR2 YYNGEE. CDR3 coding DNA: TGTGCCAGCAGCGTAGCGGGGGAGAGCAATCAGCCCCAGCATTTT. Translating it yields CASSVAGESNQPQHF.

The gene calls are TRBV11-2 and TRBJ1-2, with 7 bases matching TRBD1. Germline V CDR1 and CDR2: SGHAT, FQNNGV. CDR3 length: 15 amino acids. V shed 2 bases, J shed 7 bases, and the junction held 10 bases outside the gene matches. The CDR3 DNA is TGTGCCAGCAGCTTAAATCGGGACAGAGGTCCTGGCTACACCTTC. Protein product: CASSLNRDRGPGYTF.

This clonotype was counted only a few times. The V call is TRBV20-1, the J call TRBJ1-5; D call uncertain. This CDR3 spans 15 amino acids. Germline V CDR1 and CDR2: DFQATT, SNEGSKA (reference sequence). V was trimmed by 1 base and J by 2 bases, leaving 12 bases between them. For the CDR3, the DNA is TGCAGTGCTAGAGCGGAGGGTGTTGGCAATCAGCCCCAGCATTTT. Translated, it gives CSARAEGVGNQPQHF.